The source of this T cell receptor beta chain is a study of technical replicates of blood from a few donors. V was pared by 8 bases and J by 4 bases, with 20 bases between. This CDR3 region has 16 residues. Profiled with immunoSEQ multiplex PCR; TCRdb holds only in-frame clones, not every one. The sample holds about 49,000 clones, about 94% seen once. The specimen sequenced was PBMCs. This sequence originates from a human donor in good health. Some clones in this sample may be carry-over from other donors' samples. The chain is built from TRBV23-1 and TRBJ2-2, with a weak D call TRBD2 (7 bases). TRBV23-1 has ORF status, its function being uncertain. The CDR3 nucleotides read TGCGCCAGCGGCCGGGGAGGGGGGGCGGGCACCGGGGAGCTGTTTTTT. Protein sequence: CASGRGGGAGTGELFF.